These T cell receptor beta chains were read from a single sample in a study of blood T cell repertoires in COVID-19. TCRdb's table, derived via immunoSEQ multiplex PCR, lists solely in-frame clones and lacks some. The sample carries 120,000 to 150,000 clones, 86% recorded once. The sequencing sample was made of peripheral blood. These receptors originate from a woman aged 60 to 75 with acute or convalescent COVID-19. CDR3s include the opening cysteine and the closing phenylalanine or tryptophan. The D gene is left open where the match is weak. Some rows mark clone size as missing; the rest say once, few, many or name a class of expanded clone.

J gene: TRBJ2-2
V gene: TRBV5-1
clone size: .
D gene: .
CDR3 DNA: TGCGCCAGCAGCACAGGACCTGAGACCGGGGAGCTGTTTTTT
CDR3 protein: CASSTGPETGELFF

J gene: TRBJ2-7
V gene: TRBV7-3
clone size: .
D gene: TRBD2
CDR3 DNA: TGTGCCAGCAGCTTACGGGGGGACTCCTACGAGCAGTACTTC
CDR3 protein: CASSLRGDSYEQYF

J gene: TRBJ2-7
V gene: TRBV7-9
clone size: many
D gene: TRBD1
CDR3 DNA: TGTGCCAGCAGCTTAGGGACAGGTCTCTACGAGCAGTACTTC
CDR3 protein: CASSLGTGLYEQYF

J gene: TRBJ2-2
V gene: TRBV10-2
clone size: .
D gene: TRBD2
CDR3 DNA: TGCGCCAGCAGTACCACTAGCGGGGGGGCCTGGTACACCGGGGAGCTGTTTTTT
CDR3 protein: CASSTTSGGAWYTGELFF

J gene: TRBJ1-2
V gene: TRBV7-3
clone size: .
D gene: .
CDR3 DNA: TGTGCCAGCAGCTCCTCAGGAGGGGACTACTATGGCTACACCTTC
CDR3 protein: CASSSSGGDYYGYTF

J gene: TRBJ2-1
V gene: TRBV18
clone size: .
D gene: TRBD1
CDR3 DNA: TGTGCCAGCTCGCAACCAGGGGGCAGCTCCTACAATGAGCAGTTCTTC
CDR3 protein: CASSQPGGSSYNEQFF

J gene: TRBJ2-1
V gene: TRBV5-4
clone size: .
D gene: TRBD1
CDR3 DNA: TGTGCCAGCAGCTTGCGACAGGGTTACAATGAGCAGTTCTTC
CDR3 protein: CASSLRQGYNEQFF

J gene: TRBJ1-5
V gene: TRBV28
clone size: .
D gene: TRBD1
CDR3 DNA: TGTGCCAGCAGTTTAGGGGGACAGGGATTATACCAGCCCCAGCATTTT
CDR3 protein: CASSLGGQGLYQPQHF

J gene: TRBJ2-1
V gene: TRBV24-1
clone size: once
D gene: TRBD1
CDR3 DNA: TGTGCCACCAGTGATATTCCGGGACAGGGAGTCAATGAGCAGTTCTTC
CDR3 protein: CATSDIPGQGVNEQFF

J gene: TRBJ2-2
V gene: TRBV7-9
clone size: .
D gene: .
CDR3 DNA: TGTGCCAGCAGCTTGTCAGCGGCGAACACCGGGGAGCTGTTTTTT
CDR3 protein: CASSLSAANTGELFF

J gene: TRBJ2-3
V gene: TRBV10-2
clone size: .
D gene: TRBD2
CDR3 DNA: TGCGCCAGCAGGCCACTAGCGGGGGGAGCAGATACGCAGTATTTT
CDR3 protein: CASRPLAGGADTQYF

J gene: TRBJ2-2
V gene: TRBV16
clone size: .
D gene: .
CDR3 DNA: TGTGCCAGCAGTCCTGTGGGGGCCGTCACCGGGGAGCTGTTTTTT
CDR3 protein: CASSPVGAVTGELFF

J gene: TRBJ1-1
V gene: TRBV6-5
clone size: .
D gene: .
CDR3 DNA: TGTGCCAGCAGTCGGGGGGACACTGAAGCTTTCTTT
CDR3 protein: CASSRGDTEAFF

J gene: TRBJ1-3
V gene: TRBV30
clone size: .
D gene: .
CDR3 DNA: TGTGCCTGCAGCGGGCTGGGGGTTGGAAACACCATATATTTT
CDR3 protein: CACSGLGVGNTIYF

J gene: TRBJ2-6
V gene: TRBV30
clone size: .
D gene: TRBD1
CDR3 DNA: TGTGCCGCACCGGGACAGCAAAGCTCTGGGGCCAACGTCCTGACTTTC
CDR3 protein: CAAPGQQSSGANVLTF

J gene: TRBJ1-2
V gene: TRBV28
clone size: .
D gene: .
CDR3 DNA: TGTGCCAGCAGTTTGGGCGCGACCCACACCTTC
CDR3 protein: CASSLGATHTF

J gene: TRBJ1-1
V gene: TRBV16
clone size: .
D gene: .
CDR3 DNA: TGTGCCAGCAGCCAATCCTCAGGGAACACTGAAGCTTTCTTT
CDR3 protein: CASSQSSGNTEAFF

J gene: TRBJ1-6
V gene: TRBV27
clone size: .
D gene: .
CDR3 DNA: TGTGCCAGCAGTTTGTTCAGTCTTAATTCACCCCTCCACTTT
CDR3 protein: CASSLFSLNSPLHF

J gene: TRBJ2-3
V gene: TRBV30
clone size: .
D gene: .
CDR3 DNA: TGTGCCTGGAGTGGGCCCGTGGCAGATACGCAGTATTTT
CDR3 protein: CAWSGPVADTQYF

J gene: TRBJ2-1
V gene: TRBV19
clone size: .
D gene: .
CDR3 DNA: TGTGCCAGTAGTATAGCGGGGTTGGCTGGTGAGCAGTTCTTC
CDR3 protein: CASSIAGLAGEQFF

J gene: TRBJ1-4
V gene: TRBV5-4
clone size: .
D gene: TRBD1
CDR3 DNA: TGTGCCAGCAGCCGGGACAGCAGGAATGAAAAACTGTTTTTT
CDR3 protein: CASSRDSRNEKLFF

J gene: TRBJ1-3
V gene: TRBV6-5
clone size: few
D gene: .
CDR3 DNA: TGTGCCAGCAGTCCTCAGGGTTCCGGAAACACCATATATTTT
CDR3 protein: CASSPQGSGNTIYF